The 31 T cell receptor beta chains presented below share a single source sample, sequenced in a study of T cell responses to AZD1222 COVID-19 vaccine. The table came from immunoSEQ multiplex PCR; TCRdb's copy has only in-frame clones and leaves some out. This sample carries about 86,000 clones, approximately 87% of them seen once, and the ten largest clones take 9% to 14%. Sequencing used peripheral blood, obtained 28 days after the second AZD1222 dose. These receptors all stem from an adult who received the AZD1222 COVID-19 vaccine.

The chain uses TRBV7-9 and TRBJ1-2, with unresolved D. The CDR3 length is 15 residues. Germline V gene lookup returns CDR1 SEHNR and CDR2 FQNEAQ (reference sequence). The germline V and J ends were trimmed by 4 bases and 3 bases, with 15 bases remaining between them. This chain's CDR3 is CASSYGPKKDYGYTF. The CDR3 coding sequence is TGTGCCAGCAGCTACGGACCTAAGAAAGACTATGGCTACACCTTC.

The chain links TRBV19 to TRBJ1-1, with 9 bases aligning to TRBD1. Trimming removed 8 bases from V and 9 bases from J; junction bases left unmatched: 10. The CDR3 contains 13 residues. Germline V lookup: CDR1 LNHDA, CDR2 SQIVND (reference sequence). The DNA for the CDR3 is TGTGCCAGTGCCCCCGGGACAGGGTTTAAAGCTTTCTTT. It yields the protein CASAPGTGFKAFF.

This clone was counted only a few times. V gene TRBV4-3 combines with J gene TRBJ1-1; TRBD1 is a possible D gene (6 bases). The CDR3 spans 16 residues. V lost 0 bases to trimming and J lost 5 bases, with 16 bases between them. Germline V CDR1 and CDR2: LGHNA, YSLEER. CDR3: CASSQDSQGPGTEAFF. The CDR3, as DNA: TGCGCCAGCAGCCAAGATAGTCAGGGGCCGGGGACTGAAGCTTTCTTT.

This clone has only a few counts. This chain links TRBV7-9 with TRBJ2-7; perhaps D is TRBD1 or TRBD2 (5 bases each). The CDR3 sequence is 15 residues long. Between the trimmed V and J ends, which lost 5 bases and 2 bases, there was a span of 16 bases. In germline, CDR1 is SEHNR, CDR2 FQNEAQ (reference sequence). The CDR3 DNA reads as TGTGCCAGCAGCCCACCCCGGGACGGGACCTACGAGCAGTACTTC. Its translation is CASSPPRDGTYEQYF.

In nucleotides, the CDR3 is TGTGCCAGCAGCCACATCGGGGCCACAGATACGCAGTATTTT. The encoded protein is CASSHIGATDTQYF. This chain connects TRBV7-8 to TRBJ2-3, with D perhaps assigned TRBD1 or TRBD2 (5 bases each). The V end lost 5 bases, the J end lost 2 bases, and 11 bases lay between the germline ends. Germline-derived CDR1 and CDR2 are SGHVS and FQNEAQ. The CDR3 sequence is 14 residues long.

The chain is built from TRBV28 and TRBJ1-2; 10 bases fit TRBD1. CDR3 size: 14 residues. V lost 7 bases and J lost 8; bases outside the gene matches: 10. The germline gives CDR1 MDHEN, CDR2 SYDVKM. The CDR3: CASNRDRGQRGYTF. The DNA of the CDR3 is TGTGCCAGCAATAGAGACAGGGGGCAGAGAGGCTACACCTTC.

J is TRBJ1-6 and V is TRBV14; 7 bases agree with TRBD1. The CDR3 loop spans 15 amino acids. CDR1 is SGHDN and CDR2 is FVKESK in the germline V gene. V lost 10 bases to trimming and J lost 10 bases; unmatched junction nucleotides: 16. The CDR3 loop is CANPKPSRGRSPLHF. The CDR3 region has the DNA TGTGCCAACCCAAAACCCTCAAGGGGGCGATCACCCCTCCACTTT.

The genes are TRBV5-1 and TRBJ2-1; 11 bases are a match to TRBD2. J gave up 6 bases and V 3 bases, and 5 bases lay outside the gene matches. The CDR3 loop spans 15 amino acids. From germline, CDR1 is SGHRS and CDR2 YFSETQ. Here the CDR3 reads CASSSWLAGGNEQFF. The CDR3, as DNA: TGCGCCAGCAGCTCCTGGCTAGCGGGAGGCAATGAGCAGTTCTTC.

This sequence joins TRBV7-8 and TRBJ1-4; D is possibly TRBD1 (5 bases). The V and J ends lost 5 bases and 8 bases respectively, with 9 bases between them. In germline, CDR1 is SGHVS, CDR2 FQNEAQ. CDR3 length: 12 residues. Here the CDR3 reads CASSPGREKLFF. In nucleotides, the CDR3 is TGTGCCAGCAGCCCAGGGCGAGAAAAACTGTTTTTT.

The gene calls are TRBV7-6 and TRBJ2-3, with TRBD2 matching over 8 bases. V shed 4 bases, J shed 3 bases, and the junction held 6 bases outside the gene matches. The CDR3 is made up of 15 amino acids. Germline assignment: CDR1 SGHVS and CDR2 FNYEAQ. CDR3 sequence: CASSSLAGGTDTQYF. Written as DNA, the CDR3 is TGTGCCAGCAGCTCTCTCGCGGGGGGAACAGATACGCAGTATTTT. Looking up the rest from reference TRBV7-6 and TRBJ2-3 gives the full variable domain: GAGVSQSPRYKVTKRGQDVALRCDPISGHVSLYWYRQALGQGPEFLTYFNYEAQQDKSGLPNDRFSAERPEGSISTLTIQRTEQRDSAMYRCASSSLAGGTDTQYFGPGTRLTVL.

The chain couples TRBV6-5 to TRBJ2-7; 7 nucleotides match TRBD2. After removal of 2 bases from V and 3 bases from J, the junction contained 1 base not matched to a gene. The CDR3 extends over 13 amino acids. Germline-derived CDR1 and CDR2 are MNHEY and SVGAGI. CDR3 in amino acids: CASSYREDYEQYF. In DNA, the CDR3 is TGTGCCAGCAGTTACCGGGAGGACTACGAGCAGTACTTC.

CDR3 sequence reads: CASSLAGPDTQYF. CDR3 DNA: TGCGCCAGCAGCTTGGCCGGGCCGGATACGCAGTATTTT. The chain links TRBV5-1 to TRBJ2-3; D ambiguous. Trimming took 0 bases from V and 6 from J, leaving 8 bases between them. The CDR3 has 13 amino acids. CDR1 SGHRS and CDR2 YFSETQ come from the germline V gene.

The rearrangement links TRBV2 to TRBJ2-5; weak D call: TRBD1 (6 bases). Germline V gene sequence: CDR1 SNHLY, CDR2 FYNNEI. V shed 0 bases and J shed 3 bases, with 11 bases lying between them. This CDR3 spans 15 amino acids. CDR3 sequence: CASSEARTAKETQYF. CDR3 nucleotide sequence: TGTGCCAGCAGTGAAGCAAGGACAGCAAAAGAGACCCAGTACTTC.

V is TRBV5-4 and J is TRBJ1-3, with a tentative D call TRBD1 (5 bases). Between the trimmed V and J ends, which lost 5 bases and 0 bases, there was a span of 15 bases. Germline V gene lookup returns CDR1 SGHNT and CDR2 YYREEE (reference sequence). The CDR3 covers 16 residues. The DNA for the CDR3 is TGTGCCAGCAGTCGCCGGGGGGGGATCTCTGGAAACACCATATATTTT. As protein: CASSRRGGISGNTIYF.

The V gene is TRBV2, the J gene TRBJ1-4; TRBD1 is a possible D gene (5 bases). Germline CDR1 SNHLY, CDR2 FYNNEI. Trimming removed 1 base at V and 4 bases at J, with 19 bases between. The CDR3 runs 18 residues. The CDR3 is CASSEDRSLAKSNEKLFF. The DNA for the CDR3 is TGTGCCAGCAGTGAAGACAGGAGCCTCGCAAAGAGTAATGAAAAACTGTTTTTT.

J is TRBJ1-1 and V is TRBV6-5; D is unresolved. This CDR3 has 12 amino acids. V lost 6 bases and J 6 bases, leaving 11 bases between the germline ends. Per germline, CDR1 MNHEY and CDR2 SVGAGI. CDR3: CASRLFGSEAFF. CDR3 DNA sequence: TGTGCCAGCAGACTGTTTGGGTCTGAAGCTTTCTTT.

The chain couples TRBV15 to TRBJ2-7, with 8 nucleotides matching TRBD1. Germline assignment: CDR1 LNHNV and CDR2 YYDKDF (reference sequence). The CDR3 has 13 amino acids. Trimming took 2 bases from V and 6 from J; bases not matched to a gene: 3. The DNA for the CDR3 is TGTGCCACCAGCAGAACTGACAGGGGCGAGCAGTACTTC. Translation: CATSRTDRGEQYF. Looking up the rest from reference TRBV15 and TRBJ2-7 gives the full variable domain: DAMVIQNPRYQVTQFGKPVTLSCSQTLNHNVMYWYQQKSSQAPKLLFHYYDKDFNNEADTPDNFQSRRPNTSFCFLDIRSPGLGDTAMYLCATSRTDRGEQYFGPGTRLTVT.

The chain is built from TRBV6-2 or TRBV6-3 and TRBJ1-2; D is uncertain. The CDR3 extends over 15 amino acids. Germline V gene sequence: CDR1 MNHEY, CDR2 SVGEGT. V was pared by 0 bases and J by 1 base, with 9 bases between. The CDR3 protein is CASSYSTNGNYGYTF. The CDR3 nucleotides are TGTGCCAGCAGTTACTCGACGAACGGTAACTATGGCTACACCTTC.

The chain employs TRBV7-9 and TRBJ2-7; the D is unclear. The V and J ends lost 6 bases and 3 bases respectively, with 24 bases between them. The length of the CDR3 is 17 residues. Germline loops: CDR1 SEHNR, CDR2 FQNEAQ (reference sequence). The CDR3 protein is CASSTQAESSPYYEQYF. The CDR3 DNA reads as TGTGCCAGCAGTACCCAGGCGGAGAGCTCGCCCTACTACGAGCAGTACTTC.

CDR3 residues: CASSQDSGGGGNTIYF. CDR3 nucleotides: TGCGCCAGCAGCCAAGACTCTGGGGGCGGTGGAAACACCATATATTTT. The V call is TRBV4-3, the J call TRBJ1-3; D is perhaps TRBD1 (6 bases). The CDR3 covers 16 residues. Trimming shortened V by 0 bases and J by 3 bases, and 12 bases separated the two germline ends. The germline V gene encodes CDR1 LGHNA and CDR2 YSLEER.

This clone has just one count. The chain links TRBV18 to TRBJ1-2; 9 bases are a match to TRBD1. CDR3 length: 13 amino acids. Germline CDR1 and CDR2: KGHSH and LQKENI. J was trimmed by 8 bases and V by 3 bases; bases with no gene match: 4. CDR3 in amino acids: CASSPDRGSGYTF. The CDR3, as DNA: TGTGCCAGCTCACCCGACAGGGGGTCAGGCTACACCTTC.

The chain couples TRBV7-3 to TRBJ2-1, with D possibly TRBD2 on 6 matching bases. The germline V gene encodes CDR1 SGHTA and CDR2 FQGTGA. The CDR3 runs 17 residues. Deletions cut 2 bases from V and 0 bases from J, with 14 bases between. The CDR3 coding sequence is TGTGCCAGCAGCTTACGCGGGATTTGGAGCTCCTACAATGAGCAGTTCTTC. This translates into CASSLRGIWSSYNEQFF.

This clone was detected a few times. This chain links TRBV30 with TRBJ1-1; unclear D gene. The ends were cut back, 5 bases at V and 5 bases at J, with 9 bases in the middle. The CDR3 totals 11 residues. Germline CDR1 GTSNPN, CDR2 SVGIG (reference sequence). The CDR3 sequence: CAWVSNTEAFF. The CDR3 coding sequence is TGTGCCTGGGTGTCAAATACTGAAGCTTTCTTT.

The chain has TRBV3-1 (or the pseudogene TRBV3-2) and TRBJ1-3; 8 bases fit TRBD1. The CDR3 sequence is 15 residues long. The germline CDR1 and CDR2 sequences are LGHDT and YNNKEL (reference sequence). V was clipped by 5 bases and J by 4 bases; unmatched bases: 7. In DNA form, the CDR3 reads TGTGCCAGCAGCGTTCAGGGGGCTACAGGAAACACCATATATTTT. It translates to CASSVQGATGNTIYF.

This chain links TRBV30 with TRBJ2-7; no definite D call. The CDR3 runs 13 residues. Trimming left V 0 bases short and J 6 bases short, with 12 bases between. Germline assignment: CDR1 GTSNPN and CDR2 SVGIG (reference sequence). The CDR3 sequence is CAWSVSSLGEQYF. The CDR3 DNA reads TGTGCCTGGAGTGTAAGCAGCCTGGGCGAGCAGTACTTC.

The chain links TRBV11-2 to TRBJ2-1; 10 bases match TRBD2. V was clipped by 2 bases and J by 8 bases; unmatched bases: 6. CDR3 length: 15 residues. Germline assignment: CDR1 SGHAT and CDR2 FQNNGV. In DNA, the CDR3 is TGTGCCAGCAGCTTAAAGGCTAGCGGGAGCGATGAGCAGTTCTTC. Its translation is CASSLKASGSDEQFF. The entire variable domain, with the rest obtained from reference TRBV11-2 and TRBJ2-1, is as follows: EAGVAQSPRYKIIEKRQSVAFWCNPISGHATLYWYQQILGQGPKLLIQFQNNGVVDDSQLPKDRFSAERLKGVDSTLKIQPAKLEDSAVYLCASSLKASGSDEQFFGPGTRLTVL.

The J gene is TRBJ1-3, the V gene TRBV30, with a weak D call TRBD1 (5 bases). The germline gives CDR1 GTSNPN, CDR2 SVGIG (reference sequence). The CDR3 runs to 15 residues. V lost 5 bases and J 2 bases, leaving 16 bases between the germline ends. The CDR3 reads CAWGNGGTAGNTIYF. DNA of the CDR3: TGTGCCTGGGGGAACGGGGGAACGGCTGGAAACACCATATATTTT.

V gene TRBV27 combines with J gene TRBJ2-7; D may be TRBD2 (6 bases). V was shortened by 3 bases and J by 0 bases, with 9 bases between the two germline ends. CDR1 MNHEY and CDR2 SMNVEV come from the germline V gene (reference sequence). This CDR3 has 14 amino acids. The CDR3 loop is CASSLAGLSYEQYF. The CDR3 DNA sequence: TGTGCCAGCAGTTTGGCGGGGCTCTCCTACGAGCAGTACTTC.

This chain uses TRBV11-2 with TRBJ1-2; TRBD1 might be the D (5 bases). V gave up 1 base and J gave up 4 bases, with 13 bases separating them. The CDR3 has 15 amino acids. Per the germline V gene, CDR1 is SGHAT and CDR2 is FQNNGV. As DNA, the CDR3 is TGTGCCAGCAGCTTAGTCTCGATGGGGGGCTATGGCTACACCTTC. Protein sequence: CASSLVSMGGYGYTF.

The chain carries TRBV30 and TRBJ1-5, with D possibly being TRBD1 (6 bases). V gave up 0 bases and J gave up 2 bases, with 17 bases separating them. This CDR3 region has 17 residues. Germline V lookup: CDR1 GTSNPN, CDR2 SVGIG (reference sequence). The DNA of the CDR3 is TGTGCCTGGAGTGTATTCAGGGGAAACGGGGGCAATCAGCCCCAGCATTTT. Translating it yields CAWSVFRGNGGNQPQHF.

The chain recombines TRBV4-1 with TRBJ2-2; D might be TRBD2 (5 bases). V gave up 0 bases and J gave up 4 bases, with 15 bases separating them. Germline values: CDR1 MGHRA, CDR2 YSYEKL. The CDR3 is 17 residues long. The CDR3 nucleotides read TGCGCCAGCAGCCAAGATTCGCGGGTCGGAAGCACCGGGGAGCTGTTTTTT. Residues: CASSQDSRVGSTGELFF.